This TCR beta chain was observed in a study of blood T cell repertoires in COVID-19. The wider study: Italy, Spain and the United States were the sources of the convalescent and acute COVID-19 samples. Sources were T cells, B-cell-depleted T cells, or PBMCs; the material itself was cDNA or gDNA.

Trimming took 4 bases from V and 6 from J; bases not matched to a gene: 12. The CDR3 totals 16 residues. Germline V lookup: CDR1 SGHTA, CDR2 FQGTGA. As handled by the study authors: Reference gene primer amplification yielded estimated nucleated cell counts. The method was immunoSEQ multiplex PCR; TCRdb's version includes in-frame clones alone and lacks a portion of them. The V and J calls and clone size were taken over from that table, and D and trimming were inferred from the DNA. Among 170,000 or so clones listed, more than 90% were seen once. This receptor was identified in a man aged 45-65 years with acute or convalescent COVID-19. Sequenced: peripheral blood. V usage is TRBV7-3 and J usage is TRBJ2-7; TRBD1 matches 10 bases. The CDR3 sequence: CASSWVPGTGEGEQYF. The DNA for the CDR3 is TGTGCCAGCAGCTGGGTCCCTGGGACAGGGGAGGGCGAGCAGTACTTC.